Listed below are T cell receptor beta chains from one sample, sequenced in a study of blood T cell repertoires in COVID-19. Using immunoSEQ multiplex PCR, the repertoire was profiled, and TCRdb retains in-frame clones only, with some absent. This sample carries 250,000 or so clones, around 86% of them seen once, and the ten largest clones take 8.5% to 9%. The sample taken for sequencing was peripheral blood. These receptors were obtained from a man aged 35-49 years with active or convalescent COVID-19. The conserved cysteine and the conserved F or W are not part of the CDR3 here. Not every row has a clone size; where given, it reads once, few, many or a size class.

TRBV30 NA AWSVAGISNQPQH
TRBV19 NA ASSRDRANYGYT
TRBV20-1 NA RAQGTEAF
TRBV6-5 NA ASSPTGTQQY
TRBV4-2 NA ASSQEWGEGDYGYT
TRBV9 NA ASSVGPSTGELF
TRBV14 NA ASSRRTGGEKLF
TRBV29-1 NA SVGTGLSGDTQY
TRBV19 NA ASTAPQQGYEAF
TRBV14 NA ASSYSTYEQY
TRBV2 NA ASFRVRESKETQY
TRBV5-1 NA ASSPVIVRLGTDTQY
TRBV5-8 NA ASSGRAREDTQY
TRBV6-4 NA ASQGASRGAQTNEKLF
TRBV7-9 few ASSAWAGGETQY
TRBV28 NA ASSSTEGNNQPQH
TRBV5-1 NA ASSLSQGLEQF
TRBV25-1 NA ASSDHSGRLDEQF
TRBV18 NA ASSHRTAADTQY
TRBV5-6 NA ASSLTGPDQPQH
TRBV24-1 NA AIKIVKKRRETQY
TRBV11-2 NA ASSSGGSSYNEQF
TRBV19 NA ASSTEGGQPQH
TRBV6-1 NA ASSEDGGTEAF
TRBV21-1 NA ASSKESDHYYIMKKLF
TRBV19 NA ATRTSGSTAGELF
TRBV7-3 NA ASSGGRNTEAF
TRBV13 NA ASSLNREETQY
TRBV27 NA ASSFKQGSPYEQY
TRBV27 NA ASSLWALNRGLNYEQY
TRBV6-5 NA ASPSPVDGYT
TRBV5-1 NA ASSYYNRNTEAF
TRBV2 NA ASTLVTTGELF
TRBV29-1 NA SVTGTSGSNEQY
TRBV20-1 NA SATDYQETQY
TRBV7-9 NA ASSSEQGVSNQPQH
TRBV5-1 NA ASSLTTGGADTQY
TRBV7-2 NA ASSLTGGIGNEQF
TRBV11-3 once ASSLSQGTGGNEQF
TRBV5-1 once ASSRGRREKLF
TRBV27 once ASTWDRGDEQF
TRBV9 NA ASSPGVEQF
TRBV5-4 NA ASSLGQGESSGNTIY
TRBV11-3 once ASSGGGALSNQPQH
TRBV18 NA ASSTTTGANSNTEAF
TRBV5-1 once ASSLVNGNTEAF
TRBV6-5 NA ASSYRRDQETQY